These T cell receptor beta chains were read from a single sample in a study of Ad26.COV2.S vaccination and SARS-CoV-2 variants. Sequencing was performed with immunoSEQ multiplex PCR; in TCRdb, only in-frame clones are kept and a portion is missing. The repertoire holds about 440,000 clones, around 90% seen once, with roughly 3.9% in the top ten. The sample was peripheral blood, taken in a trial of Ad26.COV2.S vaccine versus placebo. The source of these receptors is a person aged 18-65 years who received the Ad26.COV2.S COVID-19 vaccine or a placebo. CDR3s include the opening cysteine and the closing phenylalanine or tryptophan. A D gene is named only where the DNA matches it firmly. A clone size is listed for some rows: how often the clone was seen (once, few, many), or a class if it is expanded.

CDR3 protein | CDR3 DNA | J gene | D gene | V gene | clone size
CAISGGGSSGSEAFF | TGTGCCATCAGCGGGGGGGGTTCTAGTGGTTCTGAAGCTTTCTTT | TRBJ1-1 | . | TRBV10-3 | .
CATSETTGVYNEQFF | TGTGCCACCAGTGAAACCACAGGGGTCTACAATGAGCAGTTCTTC | TRBJ2-1 | TRBD1 | TRBV24-1 | .
CASSRTGTAYTGELFF | TGTGCCAGCAGCCGAACAGGGACCGCGTACACCGGGGAGCTGTTTTTT | TRBJ2-2 | . | TRBV6-2/TRBV6-3 | .
CAISESGLAYEQYF | TGTGCCATCAGTGAGTCAGGACTAGCTTACGAGCAGTACTTC | TRBJ2-7 | TRBD2 | TRBV10-3 | .
CASSLEPGLVRETQYF | TGTGCCAGCAGCTTGGAACCGGGACTAGTGAGGGAGACCCAGTACTTC | TRBJ2-5 | TRBD2 | TRBV5-4 | few
CASSKSGVWDRLSYEQYF | TGTGCCAGCAGCAAAAGTGGGGTGTGGGACAGACTATCCTACGAGCAGTACTTC | TRBJ2-7 | . | TRBV21-1 | .
CATSGGRGVRYNEQFF | TGTGCCACCAGTGGAGGGCGGGGTGTGAGGTACAATGAGCAGTTCTTC | TRBJ2-1 | . | TRBV24-1 | .
CASSPSPGTPYGYTF | TGTGCCAGCAGCCCCTCCCCAGGGACACCCTATGGCTACACCTTC | TRBJ1-2 | . | TRBV7-2 | .
CASSLGGQGRSEKLFF | TGTGCCAGCAGCTTGGGGGGACAGGGGAGGAGTGAAAAACTGTTTTTT | TRBJ1-4 | TRBD1 | TRBV5-6 | .
CATQSGIYNEQFF | TGTGCCACCCAAAGCGGGATCTACAATGAGCAGTTCTTC | TRBJ2-1 | TRBD2 | TRBV15 | once
CASSRSKGDSYEQYF | TGTGCCAGCAGTAGAAGCAAAGGGGACTCCTACGAGCAGTACTTC | TRBJ2-7 | . | TRBV28 | .
CASSPPDRNTGELFF | TGTGCCAGCAGCCCTCCGGACAGGAACACCGGGGAGCTGTTTTTT | TRBJ2-2 | . | TRBV5-4 | once
CASSRGPVNEQFF | TGCGCCAGCAGCCGGGGTCCCGTCAATGAGCAGTTCTTC | TRBJ2-1 | . | TRBV5-1 | .
CATSEGYTDTQYF | TGTGCCACCAGTGAGGGATACACAGATACGCAGTATTTT | TRBJ2-3 | . | TRBV24-1 | .
CASSLGQGNEKLFF | TGCGCCAGCAGCTTGGGACAGGGGAATGAAAAACTGTTTTTT | TRBJ1-4 | TRBD1 | TRBV5-1 | .
CARSYSTPRLGARNTEAFF | TGTGCCAGAAGCTATTCGACCCCAAGATTGGGGGCGCGGAACACTGAAGCTTTCTTT | TRBJ1-1 | . | TRBV7-5 | .
CASSLESKQYF | TGCGCCAGCAGCTTGGAGTCCAAGCAGTACTTC | TRBJ2-7 | . | TRBV5-1 | few
CASSDRGNSPLHF | TGTGCCAGCAGCGACAGGGGAAATTCACCCCTCCACTTT | TRBJ1-6 | TRBD1 | TRBV5-4 | once
CASSRWTGGEETQYF | TGTGCCAGCAGCCGGTGGACAGGGGGGGAAGAGACCCAGTACTTC | TRBJ2-5 | TRBD1 | TRBV3-1/TRBV3-2 | .